The entry below gives a single T cell receptor beta chain sequence along with its context. There is no known antigen for this receptor. Base qualities are not provided; no much larger clone lies one nucleotide away. Inclusive of the bounding cysteine and phenylalanine, the CDR3 is 14 residues long. Only the CDR3 portion is preserved as DNA: 42 bases, with reading frame beginning at the first base. According to the germline V gene, CDR1 reads SGHRS and CDR2 reads YFSETQ. Between the V and J ends, shortened by 5 bases and 1 base respectively, the junction contains 10 bases. The sample originates from a study of control samples from healthy donors and cancer patients (dated by TCRdb to the early 2020s). Receptors were amplified or captured by the immunoSEQ multiplex PCR assay. TCRdb limited this immuneACCESS table to in-frame rearrangements with V and J called. A share of clones is missing; checked studies link under half to unresolved V genes, and the rest is unexplained. For this sample there are 100,000 to 150,000 clones; roughly nine tenths appear just once. About 7.9% of the sample comes from the top ten.

The origin of this receptor is a man aged 50 or older with head and neck cancer. Input material: PBMCs. Recombination joined TRBV5-1 with TRBJ2-1; matching of 6 bases hints at TRBD1 as the D gene. For the CDR3, the sequence is CASRKDSSYNEQFF. At the DNA level, the sequence is TGCGCCAGCAGGAAGGACAGTTCCTACAATGAGCAGTTCTTC.